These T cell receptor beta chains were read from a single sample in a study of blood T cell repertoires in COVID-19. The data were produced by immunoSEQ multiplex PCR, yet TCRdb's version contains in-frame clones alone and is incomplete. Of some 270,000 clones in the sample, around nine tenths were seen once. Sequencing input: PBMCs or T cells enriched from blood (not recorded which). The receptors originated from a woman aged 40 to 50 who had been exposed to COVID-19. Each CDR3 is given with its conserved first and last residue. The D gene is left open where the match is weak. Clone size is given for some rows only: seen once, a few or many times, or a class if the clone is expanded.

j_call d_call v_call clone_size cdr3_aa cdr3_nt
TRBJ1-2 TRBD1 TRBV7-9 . CASSLGTGNYGYTF TGTGCCAGCAGCTTAGGGACAGGGAACTATGGCTACACCTTC
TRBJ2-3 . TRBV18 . CATSETDTQYF TGTGCCACCTCAGAGACAGATACGCAGTATTTT
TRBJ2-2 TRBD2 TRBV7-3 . CASSTPYGGGLNGELFF TGTGCCAGCAGCACCCCCTACGGGGGGGGGCTTAACGGGGAGCTGTTTTTT
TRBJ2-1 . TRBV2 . CASSRDTYNEQFF TGTGCCAGCAGTCGGGACACCTACAATGAGCAGTTCTTC
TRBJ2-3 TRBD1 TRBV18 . CASSFTGGKDTQYF TGTGCCAGCTCATTTACAGGGGGCAAGGATACGCAGTATTTT
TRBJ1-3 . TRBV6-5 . CASSSESISGNTIYF TGTGCCAGCAGCTCCGAGTCCATCTCTGGAAACACCATATATTTT
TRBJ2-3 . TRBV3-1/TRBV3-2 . CASSLAITDTQYF TGTGCCAGCAGCCTAGCCATCACAGATACGCAGTATTTT
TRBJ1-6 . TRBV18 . CASSPPARQANSPLHF TGTGCCAGCTCACCACCGGCGAGACAAGCAAATTCACCCCTCCACTTT
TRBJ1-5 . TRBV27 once CASSSGGQPQHF TGTGCCAGCAGTTCCGGAGGTCAGCCCCAGCATTTT
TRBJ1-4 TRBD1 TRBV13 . CASSYGAQTGELFF TGTGCCAGCAGCTACGGGGCCCAGACAGGGGAACTGTTTTTT
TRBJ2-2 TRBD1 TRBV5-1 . CASSQNVNSGGANTGELFF TGCGCCAGCAGCCAAAACGTAAATTCAGGGGGCGCGAACACCGGGGAGCTGTTTTTT
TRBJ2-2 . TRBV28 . CASSSLKAGRTGELFF TGTGCCAGCAGTTCCCTCAAGGCAGGGCGCACCGGGGAGCTGTTTTTT
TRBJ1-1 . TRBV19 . CASSKPPQGGETEAFF TGTGCCAGTAGTAAACCTCCCCAGGGAGGGGAAACTGAAGCTTTCTTT
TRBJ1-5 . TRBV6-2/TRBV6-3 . CASSYPQANQPQHF TGTGCCAGCAGTTACCCACAGGCGAATCAGCCCCAGCATTTT
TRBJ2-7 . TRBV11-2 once CASSLEASPSYEQYF TGTGCCAGCAGCTTAGAAGCGTCCCCCTCCTACGAGCAGTACTTC
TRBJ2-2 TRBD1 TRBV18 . CASSFGTGDSTGELFF TGTGCCAGCTCATTCGGGACAGGGGATAGTACCGGGGAGCTGTTTTTT
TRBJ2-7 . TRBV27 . CASNKRDTYEQYF TGTGCCAGCAATAAGAGGGATACCTACGAGCAGTACTTC
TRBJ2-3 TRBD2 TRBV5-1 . CASSFLAGFTDTQYF TGCGCCAGCAGCTTCCTAGCGGGGTTCACAGATACGCAGTATTTT
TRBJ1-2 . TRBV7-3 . CASSYSGTTNYGYTF TGTGCCAGCAGCTACTCCGGGACAACCAACTATGGCTACACCTTC
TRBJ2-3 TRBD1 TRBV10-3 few CAISDSATGARTDTQYF TGTGCCATCAGTGATTCTGCGACAGGGGCGAGAACAGATACGCAGTATTTT
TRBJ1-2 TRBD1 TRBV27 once CASRGQGVTGYTF TGTGCCAGCAGGGGACAGGGGGTTACTGGCTACACCTTC
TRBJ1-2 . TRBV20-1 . CSASFSYGYTF TGCAGTGCTAGTTTCTCCTATGGCTACACCTTC
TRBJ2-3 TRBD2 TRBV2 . CASSDWSAGGRARYF TGTGCCAGCAGTGATTGGTCGGCGGGCGGGAGGGCCAGGTATTTT
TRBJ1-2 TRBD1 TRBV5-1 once CASSLGQGFGYGYTF TGCGCCAGCAGCCTCGGACAGGGCTTTGGCTATGGCTACACCTTC
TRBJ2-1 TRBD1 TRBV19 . CASSGTGDYNEQFF TGTGCCAGTAGTGGGACAGGGGATTACAATGAGCAGTTCTTC
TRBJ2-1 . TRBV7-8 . CASSPPGAIGNEQFF TGTGCCAGCAGCCCCCCAGGGGCGATTGGCAATGAGCAGTTCTTC
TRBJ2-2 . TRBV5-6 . CASSFLWTGKAGELFF .
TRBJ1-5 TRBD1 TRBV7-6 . CASSLGGLTGQPQHF TGTGCCAGCAGCCTAGGGGGGCTGACAGGGCAGCCCCAGCATTTT
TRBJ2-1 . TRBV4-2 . CASSQIQGNMGEQFF TGTGCCAGCAGCCAAATACAGGGTAATATGGGAGAGCAGTTCTTC
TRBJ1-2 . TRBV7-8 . CASSPGFMGYGYTF TGTGCCAGCAGCCCGGGGTTTATGGGCTATGGCTACACCTTC
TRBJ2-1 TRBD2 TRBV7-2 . CASSLVLRLAGLTKQFF TGTGCCAGCAGCTTAGTTCTCAGGCTAGCGGGTTTGACCAAGCAGTTCTTC
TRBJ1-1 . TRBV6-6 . CASRDSSDSLNTEAFF TGTGCCAGCAGGGATTCCTCAGACAGCTTGAACACTGAAGCTTTCTTT
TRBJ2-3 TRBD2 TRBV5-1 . CASSFAGTSGTDTQYF TGTGCCAGCAGCTTCGCCGGGACTAGCGGCACAGATACGCAGTATTTT
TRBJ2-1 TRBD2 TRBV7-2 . CASSPLRGVGDEQFF TGTGCCAGCAGCCCGCTACGGGGGGTGGGGGATGAGCAGTTCTTC
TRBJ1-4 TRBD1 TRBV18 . CASSPSLQGAKLFF TGTGCCAGCTCACCATCCCTACAGGGGGCCAAACTGTTTTTT
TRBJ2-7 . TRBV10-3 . CAIKGPQAHYEQYF TGTGCCATCAAAGGGCCACAGGCCCACTACGAGCAGTACTTC
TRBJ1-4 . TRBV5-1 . CASRDSTNEKLFF TGTGCCAGCCGGGACTCAACTAATGAAAAACTGTTTTTT
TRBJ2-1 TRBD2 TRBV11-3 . CASSLVRGRANEQFF TGTGCCAGCAGCTTAGTCCGCGGGAGGGCTAATGAGCAGTTCTTC
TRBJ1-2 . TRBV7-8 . CASSLVGSGYTF TGTGCCAGCAGCTTAGTAGGGAGTGGCTACACCTTC
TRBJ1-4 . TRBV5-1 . CASSLSGLREKLFF TGCGCCAGCAGCTTGAGCGGTCTGCGTGAAAAACTGTTTTTT
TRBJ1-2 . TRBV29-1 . CSAAPGNSNYGYTF TGCAGCGCTGCTCCAGGGAACTCTAACTATGGCTACACCTTC
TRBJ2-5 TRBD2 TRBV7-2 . CASSFRVMSGTSVPETQYF TGTGCCAGCAGCTTTCGGGTGATGTCGGGGACTAGCGTCCCAGAGACCCAGTACTTC
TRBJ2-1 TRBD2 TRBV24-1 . CATSEGRLAGYNEQFF TGTGCCACCAGTGAAGGAAGACTAGCGGGCTACAATGAGCAGTTCTTC
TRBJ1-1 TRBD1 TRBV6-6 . CASSQPNLTGRRNTEAFF TGTGCCAGCAGTCAACCTAATTTGACAGGGAGAAGGAACACTGAAGCTTTCTTT
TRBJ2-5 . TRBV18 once CASSPGVSTGYLQETQYF TGTGCCAGCTCACCGGGGGTTTCGACAGGCTACCTCCAAGAGACCCAGTACTTC
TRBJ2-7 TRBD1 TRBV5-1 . CATRTGGGYEQYF TGCGCCACCCGGACAGGGGGCGGCTACGAGCAGTACTTC
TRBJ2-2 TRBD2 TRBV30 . CAWGSGSGYTGELFF TGTGCCTGGGGGTCTGGTAGCGGGTACACCGGGGAGCTGTTTTTT
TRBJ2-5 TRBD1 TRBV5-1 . CASSLGSGGFRGGQETQYF TGTGCCAGCAGCTTGGGGTCAGGGGGCTTTCGGGGCGGCCAAGAGACCCAGTACTTC
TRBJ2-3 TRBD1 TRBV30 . CALHHPGQGTDTQYF TGTGCCTTACACCACCCGGGACAGGGCACAGATACGCAGTATTTT
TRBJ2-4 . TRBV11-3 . CASSLASNRFIAKNIQYF TGTGCCAGCAGCTTGGCCTCAAACAGGTTCATTGCCAAAAACATTCAGTACTTC
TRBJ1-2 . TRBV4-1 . CASSQGFRQTYRGYTF TGCGCCAGCAGCCAAGGTTTCCGACAGACTTACCGGGGCTACACCTTC
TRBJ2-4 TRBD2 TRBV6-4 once CASSPTGLKKNIQYF TGTGCCAGCAGTCCCACGGGACTAAAAAAAAACATTCAGTACTTC
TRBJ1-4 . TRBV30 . CAWSVRGTSREKLFF TGTGCCTGGAGTGTAAGAGGCACTTCTCGGGAAAAACTGTTTTTT
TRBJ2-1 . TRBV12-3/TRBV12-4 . CASSLSGTEQFF TGTGCCAGCAGTTTAAGTGGGACAGAGCAGTTCTTC
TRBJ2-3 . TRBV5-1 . CASSLDQGSSTDTQYF TGTGCCAGCAGCTTGGATCAGGGATCTAGCACAGATACGCAGTATTTT
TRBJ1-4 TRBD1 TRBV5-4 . CASSLQGAGEKLFF TGTGCCAGCAGCCTACAGGGGGCGGGTGAAAAACTGTTTTTT
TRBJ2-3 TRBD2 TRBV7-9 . CASSYWTSGGRRTSDTQYF TGTGCCAGCAGCTACTGGACTAGCGGGGGCCGTAGAACATCCGATACGCAGTATTTT
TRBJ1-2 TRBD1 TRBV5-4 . CASSSSGQPYGYTF TGTGCCAGCAGCTCGTCGGGACAGCCCTATGGCTACACCTTC
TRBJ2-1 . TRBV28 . CASSPTLRTVSYNEQFF TGTGCCAGCAGTCCCACCCTTCGGACAGTCTCCTACAATGAGCAGTTCTTC